These T cell receptor beta chains were read from a single sample in a study of CD8+ T cells in alopecia areata. Some clones are missing from TCRdb's copy, which holds only in-frame ones; the method was immunoSEQ multiplex PCR. The repertoire includes some 110,000 clones, 35% to 40% of them detected once, and 3% to 3.5% sits in the top ten. Specimen: CD4+ T cells sorted from blood. Receptors were obtained from a human donor with alopecia areata. CDR3s include the opening cysteine and the closing phenylalanine or tryptophan. The order of the fields is V gene, J gene, D gene, clone size, CDR3 DNA, CDR3 protein. The D gene is left open where the match is weak. For some rows the clone size is stated as once, few or many, or as a class when expanded; others skip it.

V: TRBV29-1
J: TRBJ2-7
D: NA
size: NA
DNA: TGCAGCGTTGCGCACGGGACACGACGTAAGGGCGAGCAGTACTTC
CDR3: CSVAHGTRRKGEQYF

V: TRBV7-2
J: TRBJ2-2
D: NA
size: few
DNA: TGTGCCAGCAGCCCAGTAGCAAAAAACACCGGGGAGCTGTTTTTT
CDR3: CASSPVAKNTGELFF

V: TRBV29-1
J: TRBJ1-2
D: NA
size: NA
DNA: TGCAGCGTTCCCCGGACAGACTTGGGGGGCTACACCTTC
CDR3: CSVPRTDLGGYTF

V: TRBV29-1
J: TRBJ1-2
D: NA
size: NA
DNA: TGCAGCGTTGACAGCGGGGGCCGGGGCTACACCTTC
CDR3: CSVDSGGRGYTF

V: TRBV28
J: TRBJ1-1
D: TRBD1
size: few
DNA: TGTGCCAGCAGGACAGGGGAATTAAGGGTTGTGGCTTTCTTT
CDR3: CASRTGELRVVAFF

V: TRBV2
J: TRBJ2-6
D: NA
size: NA
DNA: TGTGCCAGCAGTGATTGGGGGACTGGGGCCAACGTCCTGACTTTC
CDR3: CASSDWGTGANVLTF

V: TRBV4-1
J: TRBJ2-6
D: NA
size: few
DNA: TGCGCCAGCAGCCAAGTAGGGGTAACGGGTGGGGCCAACGTCCTGACTTTC
CDR3: CASSQVGVTGGANVLTF

V: TRBV28
J: TRBJ2-7
D: NA
size: NA
DNA: TGTGCCAGCAGTTTACAAGGTCACTACGAGCAGTACTTC
CDR3: CASSLQGHYEQYF

V: TRBV15
J: TRBJ2-5
D: NA
size: NA
DNA: TGTGCCACCAGCAGAGGGTCCATTGGAGAGACCCAGTACTTC
CDR3: CATSRGSIGETQYF

V: TRBV11-2
J: TRBJ1-6
D: NA
size: NA
DNA: TGTGCCAGCAGCCACTCCGATTCACCCCTCCACTTT
CDR3: CASSHSDSPLHF

V: TRBV18
J: TRBJ2-1
D: NA
size: NA
DNA: TGTGCCAGCTCACCAATCCCCGTATTCAACAGGGTTCTCTACAATGAGCAGTTCTTC
CDR3: CASSPIPVFNRVLYNEQFF

V: TRBV27
J: TRBJ2-7
D: TRBD1
size: medium-sized
DNA: TGTGCCAGCAGTCCTAACCGGGACAGTTACTCCTACGAGCAGTACTTC
CDR3: CASSPNRDSYSYEQYF

V: TRBV6-6
J: TRBJ1-5
D: TRBD1
size: NA
DNA: TGTGCCAGCAGTTACCGGCAAACAGGGGGGGGTCAGCCCCAGCATTTT
CDR3: CASSYRQTGGGQPQHF

V: TRBV5-5
J: TRBJ2-5
D: NA
size: few
DNA: TGTGCCAGCAGCTTGGCGGGTAGGGGACTTCAAGAGACCCAGTACTTC
CDR3: CASSLAGRGLQETQYF

V: TRBV7-2
J: TRBJ1-2
D: NA
size: NA
DNA: TGTGCCAGCAGCTCTGGACAGCAGTATGGCTACACCTTC
CDR3: CASSSGQQYGYTF

V: TRBV7-9
J: TRBJ2-7
D: TRBD2
size: NA
DNA: TGTGCCAGCAGCTCGACTAGCGGGAGTGCCGAGCAGTACTTC
CDR3: CASSSTSGSAEQYF

V: TRBV14
J: TRBJ1-2
D: NA
size: NA
DNA: TGTGCCAGCAGCCAAGAGAGGATCGGGTATGGCTACACCTTC
CDR3: CASSQERIGYGYTF

V: TRBV29-1
J: TRBJ2-1
D: NA
size: few
DNA: TGCACCTCGGGGGAGGACGTCGGGGGTTTCGATGAGCAGTTCTTC
CDR3: CTSGEDVGGFDEQFF

V: TRBV11-2
J: TRBJ2-2
D: NA
size: NA
DNA: TGTGCCAGCAGCTTAGATAGGAGTGGGGAGCTGTTTTTT
CDR3: CASSLDRSGELFF

V: TRBV19
J: TRBJ2-7
D: NA
size: few
DNA: TGTGCCAGTAGTGCTCATCCCCGGGACCCATCAAACGAGCAGTACTTC
CDR3: CASSAHPRDPSNEQYF

V: TRBV7-3
J: TRBJ1-2
D: NA
size: once
DNA: TGTGCCAGCAGCTTAAACGGGGTCAGGGCTTCTAACTATGGCTACACCTTC
CDR3: CASSLNGVRASNYGYTF

V: TRBV30
J: TRBJ2-7
D: TRBD2
size: NA
DNA: TGTGCCTGGAGTGTCGGACTAGCGGGAGCAGTGTGGGTGCAGTACTTC
CDR3: CAWSVGLAGAVWVQYF

V: TRBV29-1
J: TRBJ1-1
D: TRBD1
size: NA
DNA: TGCAGCGCTCTAGGGGGCGCCGGAAACACTGAAGCTTTCTTT
CDR3: CSALGGAGNTEAFF

V: TRBV5-1
J: TRBJ1-2
D: NA
size: few
DNA: TGCGCCAGCAGCTTGGCGGCAGACTATGGCTACACCTTC
CDR3: CASSLAADYGYTF

V: TRBV6-6
J: TRBJ2-7
D: NA
size: NA
DNA: TGTGCCAGCAGTCTCGACAGCCTGGGCTACGAGCAGTACTTC
CDR3: CASSLDSLGYEQYF

V: TRBV28
J: TRBJ1-5
D: NA
size: few
DNA: TGTGCCAGCAGAGAATATAGCAATCAGCCCCAGCATTTT
CDR3: CASREYSNQPQHF

V: TRBV25-1
J: TRBJ2-1
D: TRBD2
size: once
DNA: TGTGCCAGCAGTGACCTCACTGGCCGCGGGAGCTCCTACAATGAGCAGTTCTTC
CDR3: CASSDLTGRGSSYNEQFF

V: TRBV9
J: TRBJ2-3
D: NA
size: NA
DNA: TGTGCCAGCACCCCAGGACTTTCCGTTGATACGCAGTATTTT
CDR3: CASTPGLSVDTQYF

V: TRBV6-5
J: TRBJ1-5
D: NA
size: NA
DNA: TGTGCCAGCAGTTACAACAGCAATCAGCCCCAGCATTTT
CDR3: CASSYNSNQPQHF

V: TRBV6-6
J: TRBJ2-4
D: NA
size: NA
DNA: TGTGCCAGCAGTCCGACAGGGAGGGACAAAAACATTCAGTACTTC
CDR3: CASSPTGRDKNIQYF

V: TRBV29-1
J: TRBJ2-7
D: TRBD1
size: NA
DNA: TGCAGCGTTAACCGGGACAGGTTTCCCTACGAGCAGTACTTC
CDR3: CSVNRDRFPYEQYF

V: TRBV7-3
J: TRBJ2-7
D: NA
size: NA
DNA: TGTGCCAGCAGCAGTACAGGGTCCTACGAGCAGTACTTC
CDR3: CASSSTGSYEQYF

V: TRBV5-1
J: TRBJ2-5
D: NA
size: NA
DNA: TGCGCCAGCAGCCCCGCACAGGGTCCCCAAGAGACCCAGTACTTC
CDR3: CASSPAQGPQETQYF

V: TRBV27
J: TRBJ2-7
D: NA
size: few
DNA: TGTGCCAGCAGAATGACTGGCAGCGAGCAGTACTTC
CDR3: CASRMTGSEQYF

V: TRBV2
J: TRBJ2-1
D: TRBD1
size: NA
DNA: TGTGCCAGCCGATTAACGGGACAGGCAAAGTTCTTC
CDR3: CASRLTGQAKFF

V: TRBV5-1
J: TRBJ2-1
D: TRBD1
size: NA
DNA: TGCGCCAGCAGCTCCCGGGACAGGGGAAACAATGAGCAGTTCTTC
CDR3: CASSSRDRGNNEQFF

V: TRBV7-2
J: TRBJ2-1
D: NA
size: NA
DNA: TGTGCCAGCAGCGACGACATCCGCTCCTACAATGAGCAGTTCTTC
CDR3: CASSDDIRSYNEQFF

V: TRBV7-2
J: TRBJ2-3
D: NA
size: few
DNA: TGTGCCAGCAGCTTAGGGGGGACGGGCCCCCTCCTGGGGGCGCAGTATTTT
CDR3: CASSLGGTGPLLGAQYF

V: TRBV29-1
J: TRBJ2-7
D: NA
size: few
DNA: TGCAGCGTTGTTAGCCGGGGGACTTACGAGCAGTACTTC
CDR3: CSVVSRGTYEQYF

V: TRBV18
J: TRBJ2-7
D: TRBD1
size: few
DNA: TGTGCCAGCTCGCCCGGGACAGGGGCCTACGAGCAGTACTTC
CDR3: CASSPGTGAYEQYF

V: TRBV2
J: TRBJ2-7
D: NA
size: NA
DNA: TGTGCCAGCAGTGAAGAGCGGCACGAGCAGTACTTC
CDR3: CASSEERHEQYF

V: TRBV27
J: TRBJ2-1
D: NA
size: few
DNA: TGTGCCAGCAGTTTATTAACGGTCGATGAGCAGTTCTTC
CDR3: CASSLLTVDEQFF

V: TRBV2
J: TRBJ2-7
D: NA
size: NA
DNA: TGTGCCAGCAGTGTCATCGGGCCGTACGAGCAGTACTTC
CDR3: CASSVIGPYEQYF

V: TRBV2
J: TRBJ2-5
D: NA
size: NA
DNA: TGTGCCAGCAGTGTTTCGTCCTCGAGGCAAGAGACCCAGTACTTC
CDR3: CASSVSSSRQETQYF

V: TRBV20-1
J: TRBJ2-7
D: NA
size: few
DNA: TGCAGTGCTACGCTCTACGAGCAGTACTTC
CDR3: CSATLYEQYF

V: TRBV18
J: TRBJ2-1
D: NA
size: few
DNA: TGTGCCAGCTCACGACTAGGCAATGAGCAGTTCTTC
CDR3: CASSRLGNEQFF

V: TRBV29-1
J: TRBJ2-5
D: NA
size: NA
DNA: TGCAGCGTTGAGCAGGGGCGGTGGGAGACCCAGTACTTC
CDR3: CSVEQGRWETQYF

V: TRBV5-6
J: TRBJ2-5
D: NA
size: NA
DNA: TGTGCCAGCAGCTTTCAAGGGGCAGGGTATGAGACCCAGTACTTC
CDR3: CASSFQGAGYETQYF

V: TRBV29-1
J: TRBJ1-1
D: NA
size: NA
DNA: TGCAGCGTTGGTGAGGGCATCTCTGAAGCTTTCTTT
CDR3: CSVGEGISEAFF